The clone carrying this T cell receptor beta chain has at least ten counts. The length of the CDR3 is 14 residues. CDR1 and CDR2 (germline): SGHRS, YFSETQ. J gave up 2 bases and V 5 bases, and 5 bases lay outside the gene matches. The data derive from a study of breast tumors, draining lymph nodes, adjacent tissues. TCRdb reanalysed the multiplex PCR reads using MiXCR and keeps one entry per CDR3 protein. The data show some 100,000 distinct CDR3 sequences, with approximately 21% seen just once and around 1.2% held by the top ten. Axillary draining lymph nodes of breast cancer patients supplied the node samples.

This TCR was recovered from a female donor with breast cancer. Some clones in this sample may be carry-over from other donors' samples. Sequenced material: axillary lymph node tissue. This chain connects TRBV5-1 to TRBJ2-7; TRBD1 matches 9 bases. The CDR3 loop reads CASRSGTGPYEQYF. As DNA, the CDR3 is TGCGCCAGCAGGTCCGGGACAGGGCCCTACGAGCAGTACTTC.